Listed below are T cell receptor beta chains from one sample, sequenced in a study of T cell repertoires in cytomegalovirus infection. In TCRdb, the reads were re-called with MiXCR into one record per CDR3 protein. The sample yields 310,000 or so distinct CDR3 sequences, about a tenth seen once. The specimen was PBMCs. These receptors were taken from a human donor in good health (CMV status not recorded). Some clones in this sample may be carry-over from other donors' samples. Each CDR3 is given without its conserved first and last residue. The D gene is left open where the match is weak.

d_call,v_call,j_call,cdr3_aa
-,TRBV18,TRBJ2-3,ASSLLAAQSTDTQY
-,TRBV18,TRBJ2-5,ASSPVTRDLETQY
-,TRBV3-1,TRBJ1-1,ASSPGEVGTEAF
-,TRBV7-2,TRBJ2-5,ASSSPLGVRETQY
-,TRBV7-8,TRBJ1-2,ASSPEPGPNYGYT
TRBD1,TRBV5-4,TRBJ2-2,ASSSGTVRDTGELF
-,TRBV20-1,TRBJ1-1,SAGYVRRNTEAF
-,TRBV5-3,TRBJ2-1,ARLCQGGGGYNEQF
TRBD1,TRBV27,TRBJ1-1,ASFYGTGVNTEAF
-,TRBV24-1,TRBJ2-1,ATSDSLWTVYNEQF
-,TRBV20-1,TRBJ2-1,SASPAGWRYNEQF
TRBD1,TRBV10-3,TRBJ2-3,AIGGQGTDTQY
-,TRBV10-3,TRBJ1-1,ATGTLNTEAF
-,TRBV7-9,TRBJ2-1,ASSFRSGNNEQF
-,TRBV14,TRBJ1-1,ASSQHVNTEAF
-,TRBV7-6,TRBJ2-1,ASSIGKWVQSSYNEQF
-,TRBV9,TRBJ1-4,ASSVDARSNEKLF
TRBD1,TRBV14,TRBJ1-6,ASSPDRVYNSPLH
-,TRBV28,TRBJ1-1,ASSLWGGNTEAF
-,TRBV4-3,TRBJ1-1,ASSQGPGGRGAEAF
TRBD1,TRBV20-1,TRBJ1-5,SARADRGENQPQH
-,TRBV7-9,TRBJ1-2,ASSSRNSNYGYT
-,TRBV10-3,TRBJ1-5,AISTGWDQPQH
-,TRBV7-2,TRBJ2-4,ASSFGRAENIQY
TRBD2,TRBV7-2,TRBJ2-2,ASSRTAGAGELF
-,TRBV6-2/TRBV6-3,TRBJ2-5,ASTLPTKETQY
-,TRBV28,TRBJ1-1,ASSSGTAEAF
TRBD1,TRBV5-1,TRBJ1-4,ASSLTGDDNEKLF
-,TRBV6-2/TRBV6-3,TRBJ1-1,ASSYENIYNTEAF
TRBD2,TRBV20-1,TRBJ2-1,SARDVAGGPGEQF
-,TRBV9,TRBJ2-3,ASSVGPGDTQY
TRBD2,TRBV29-1,TRBJ2-5,SAAPGLAGGETQY
TRBD1,TRBV28,TRBJ1-2,ASSFPSDRAGYGYT